These 25 T cell receptor beta chains share one sample of origin, sequenced in a study of blood T cells in healthy people across ages. With a J-beta primer mix and a sample-barcoded 5' primer, a second PCR ran about 6 to 11 cycles. TCRdb re-called the 5' RACE reads with MiXCR, one entry per CDR3 protein. The repertoire has around 1,000,000 distinct CDR3 sequences, around 25% of them found once; the top ten carry around 0.75%. The same sample was also used in a study of T cells of mothers and their children.

The sequencing input was blood. The receptor set was obtained from a girl aged 2-9 years in good health.

This clonotype was picked up a small number of times. The V gene is TRBV20-1, the J gene TRBJ2-7; a possible D gene is TRBD2 (5 bases). The CDR3 is made up of 14 amino acids. The germline CDR1 and CDR2 sequences are DFQATT and SNEGSKA (reference sequence). Trimming removed 1 base at V and 0 bases at J, with 10 bases between. The CDR3 here is CSARAQRSSYEQYF. In nucleotides, the CDR3 is TGCAGTGCTAGAGCCCAGCGGAGCTCCTACGAGCAGTACTTC.

This clonotype was picked up a small number of times. CDR3 sequence reads: CASADELQETQYF. In DNA, the CDR3 is TGTGCCAGCGCCGATGAACTTCAAGAGACCCAGTACTTC. This sequence joins TRBV3-1 and TRBJ2-5; D unclear. CDR1 LGHDT and CDR2 YNNKEL come from the germline V gene (reference sequence). The CDR3 has 13 residues. The V end was cut by 8 bases, the J end by 2 bases, with 12 bases between.

The chain couples TRBV3-1 to TRBJ2-7, with TRBD2 identical over 9 bases. From germline, CDR1 is LGHDT and CDR2 YNNKEL (reference sequence). CDR3 length: 16 residues. After removal of 6 bases from V and 2 bases from J, the junction contained 11 bases not matched to a gene. The CDR3 nucleotides read TGTGCCAGCAGTCTCACTAGCGGGTCGTTCCCCTACGAGCAGTACTTC. Protein product: CASSLTSGSFPYEQYF.

The sample holds one count of this clonotype. The chain couples TRBV12-3 or TRBV12-4 to TRBJ1-3; possibly TRBD1 for D (5 bases). This CDR3 region has 15 residues. The V and J ends lost 5 bases and 1 base respectively, with 12 bases between them. The CDR3 DNA is TGTGCCAGCAGTATGGGTGGGGGTTCTGGAAACACCATATATTTT. It is translated as CASSMGGGSGNTIYF.

V usage is TRBV20-1 and J usage is TRBJ2-5; TRBD2 aligns across 9 bases. Germline V gene lookup returns CDR1 DFQATT and CDR2 SNEGSKA (reference sequence). Trimming took 0 bases from V and 5 from J; bases not matched to a gene: 10. The CDR3 runs 16 residues. CDR3 region: CSARDLGGREIETQYF. The CDR3 DNA reads TGCAGTGCTAGAGACCTGGGCGGGAGGGAGATTGAGACCCAGTACTTC.

The gene calls are TRBV19 and TRBJ1-2; 10 nucleotides line up with TRBD1. V was pared by 6 bases and J by 6 bases, with 4 bases of the junction left unmatched. The CDR3 has 13 residues. Germline-derived CDR1 and CDR2 are LNHDA and SQIVND (reference sequence). CDR3 region: CASRDRGSDGYTF. In nucleotides, the CDR3 is TGTGCCAGTAGGGACAGGGGGTCGGATGGCTACACCTTC.

The sample holds a few counts of this clonotype. The genes are TRBV20-1 and TRBJ2-7; the match to TRBD2 covers 7 bases. The CDR3 is 12 amino acids. Germline-derived CDR1 and CDR2 are DFQATT and SNEGSKA (reference sequence). V shed 0 bases and J 7 bases; nucleotides not matched to a gene: 3. The CDR3 sequence is CSARDHGGEQYF. In nucleotides, the CDR3 is TGCAGTGCTAGAGATCACGGGGGGGAGCAGTACTTC.

This sequence joins TRBV5-5 and TRBJ2-5; no reliable D call. CDR1 and CDR2 (germline): SGHKS, YYEKEE (reference sequence). V was pared by 1 base and J by 12 bases, with 19 bases between. The CDR3 loop spans 14 amino acids. For the CDR3, the DNA is TGTGCCAGCAGCTTGACGGAAAATCGGGCGGAAGAGTACTTC. Its protein product is CASSLTENRAEEYF.

This sequence joins TRBV28 and TRBJ1-5; maybe TRBD1 (5 bases). There are 15 residues in the CDR3. Per the germline V gene, CDR1 is MDHEN and CDR2 is SYDVKM. V gave up 6 bases and J gave up 6 bases, with 18 bases separating them. CDR3 DNA: TGTGCCAGCAGGTCTGTTGAGGGGTGGGGTCAGCCCCAGCATTTT. It translates to CASRSVEGWGQPQHF.

The rearrangement uses TRBV20-1 and TRBJ2-7; possibly TRBD2 for D (5 bases). In germline, CDR1 is DFQATT, CDR2 SNEGSKA (reference sequence). This CDR3 region has 15 residues. V was clipped by 0 bases and J by 1 base, with 13 bases between them. CDR3 sequence: CSARDSGSESYEQYF. The CDR3 DNA reads TGCAGTGCTAGAGATTCGGGGTCTGAGTCCTACGAGCAGTACTTC.

The rearrangement uses TRBV27 and TRBJ1-2, with D unresolved. Looked up from germline, CDR1 is MNHEY and CDR2 is SMNVEV (reference sequence). The CDR3 is made up of 15 amino acids. V lost 5 bases, J lost 5 bases, and 18 bases lay in between. Here the CDR3 reads CASSPAWVVQYGYTF. The CDR3 DNA is TGTGCCAGCAGTCCAGCATGGGTGGTACAGTATGGCTACACCTTC.

The CDR3 loop is CASRTSPASSYEQYF. CDR3 sequence (DNA): TGTGCCAGCAGGACATCTCCAGCCAGCTCCTACGAGCAGTACTTC. The chain recombines TRBV6-2 or TRBV6-3 with TRBJ2-7; D call uncertain. The CDR3 is made up of 15 amino acids. V was trimmed by 6 bases and J by 0 bases, leaving 15 bases between them. CDR1 and CDR2 from the germline V gene are MNHEY and SVGEGT.

The rearrangement joins TRBV12-3 or TRBV12-4 to TRBJ1-1; tentative D call: TRBD1 (5 bases). This CDR3 contains 13 residues. With 6 bases removed from V and 4 bases from J, the gap between germline ends came to 12 bases. DNA of the CDR3: TGTGCCAGCAGCTCAGGGTTGACCACTGAAGCTTTCTTT. Amino acids: CASSSGLTTEAFF.

Only a few counts were recorded for this clonotype. One end of the junction does not line up with germline, which may come from a read error. The V and J genes are TRBV6-2 or TRBV6-3 and TRBJ2-7; D is perhaps TRBD2 (5 bases). The CDR3 is made up of 15 amino acids. Germline CDR1 MNHEY, CDR2 SVGEGT. Here the CDR3 reads CTSSYGTDSSYEQYF. The CDR3 bases are TGTACCAGCAGTTACGGAACGGACTCCTCCTACGAGCAGTACTTC.

The table lists this clonotype with a few counts. The chain combines TRBV4-3 with TRBJ1-1; 9 bases are a match to TRBD1. The J segment lost 3 bases and the V segment lost 0 bases, leaving 8 bases of the junction unmatched. The germline gives CDR1 LGHNA, CDR2 YSLEER. There are 17 residues in the CDR3. The CDR3 DNA reads TGCGCCAGCAGCCAAGACGAGACAGGGGGGCAGGACACTGAAGCTTTCTTT. Its protein product is CASSQDETGGQDTEAFF.

This clonotype was counted between two and nine times. The rearrangement uses TRBV4-3 and TRBJ2-3; 7 nucleotides agree with TRBD2. V shed 5 bases and J 1 base; nucleotides not matched to a gene: 9. The CDR3 length is 16 residues. Germline V gives CDR1 LGHNA, CDR2 YSLEER. The CDR3 DNA reads TGCGCCAGCAGCGTTAGGGACTACCCTGGCACAGATACGCAGTATTTT. Translating it yields CASSVRDYPGTDTQYF.

Only a few counts were recorded for this clonotype. This chain links TRBV28 with TRBJ2-6, with unresolved D. This CDR3 has 18 amino acids. Germline V lookup: CDR1 MDHEN, CDR2 SYDVKM. Trimming removed 2 bases at V and 0 bases at J, with 14 bases between. The CDR3 DNA reads TGTGCCAGCAGTTTACCCGGACGGCTGAGCTCTGGGGCCAACGTCCTGACTTTC. This encodes CASSLPGRLSSGANVLTF.

The V and J genes are TRBV7-2 and TRBJ2-1, with 8 bases lining up with TRBD2. The CDR3 length is 15 residues. Germline-derived CDR1 and CDR2 are SGHTA and FQGNSA. The V segment lost 4 bases and the J segment 9 bases; nucleotides outside the gene matches: 11. The DNA for the CDR3 is TGTGCCAGCAGCTCACCGGGACTAGAGTCCCCTGAGCAGTTCTTC. It yields the protein CASSSPGLESPEQFF.

There are a few counts of this clonotype. The chain is built from TRBV28 and TRBJ2-7, with a tentative D call TRBD1 (6 bases). Germline V gene data show CDR1 as MDHEN and CDR2 as SYDVKM. The CDR3 loop spans 14 amino acids. V shed 6 bases and J shed 2 bases, with 14 bases lying between them. DNA for the CDR3: TGTGCCAGCAGGTTTATGACAGGAGCCTACGAGCAGTACTTC. Translating gives CASRFMTGAYEQYF.

This clonotype was seen a few times. V is TRBV27 and J is TRBJ2-1, with D perhaps TRBD2 (6 bases). Per the germline V gene, CDR1 is MNHEY and CDR2 is SMNVEV (reference sequence). V was clipped by 5 bases and J by 3 bases, with 11 bases between them. The CDR3 sequence is 14 residues long. The CDR3, as DNA: TGTGCCAGCAGTGGCCCGGGACTCTACAATGAGCAGTTCTTC. As protein: CASSGPGLYNEQFF.

CDR3 in amino acids: CASSQDGPPVFQKQYF. CDR3 DNA: TGTGCCAGCAGCCAAGATGGGCCACCCGTGTTTCAGAAGCAGTACTTC. V and J are TRBV4-2 and TRBJ2-7; D gene ambiguous. This CDR3 is 16 amino acids long. Trimming stripped 0 bases from V and 8 bases from J, with 20 bases between. Germline CDR1 reads LGHNA; CDR2 reads YNFKEQ.

The chain couples TRBV20-1 to TRBJ1-4; possible D gene TRBD1, 5 bases. With 6 bases removed from V and 6 bases from J, the gap between germline ends came to 11 bases. Germline CDR1 reads DFQATT; CDR2 reads SNEGSKA (reference sequence). The CDR3 is 12 residues long. CDR3: CSARGMDEKLFF. The CDR3 DNA follows: TGCAGTGCGAGGGGAATGGATGAAAAACTGTTTTTT.

The chain links TRBV7-8 to TRBJ2-7; 8 bases line up with TRBD1. After removal of 4 bases from V and 3 bases from J, the junction contained 5 bases not matched to a gene. From germline, CDR1 is SGHVS and CDR2 FQNEAQ. This CDR3 is built from 14 residues. The chain's CDR3 is CASSSYRGNYEQYF. The DNA of the CDR3 is TGTGCCAGCAGCTCTTACAGGGGGAACTACGAGCAGTACTTC.

This clonotype was seen a few times. This CDR3 reads CASSQESPPRGTQYF. In nucleotides, the CDR3 is TGCGCCAGCAGCCAAGAGAGCCCCCCGCGGGGGACCCAGTACTTC. This chain links TRBV4-3 with TRBJ2-5; perhaps TRBD2 as D (6 bases). The germline V and J ends were trimmed by 0 bases and 7 bases, with 15 bases remaining between them. Germline V CDR1 and CDR2: LGHNA, YSLEER. The CDR3 has 15 amino acids.

V is TRBV20-1 and J is TRBJ2-5, with D tentatively TRBD1 or TRBD2 (5 bases each). TRBJ2-7 explains the end of the DNA better; the J call may be wrong. The CDR3 totals 11 residues. The germline gives CDR1 DFQATT, CDR2 SNEGSKA (reference sequence). For the CDR3, the DNA is TGCAGTGCTCTCAGGGAGTACGAGCAGTACTTC. Translating gives CSALREYEQYF.